Reported below is one T cell receptor (beta chain). This sample is part of a study of blood T cell repertoires in COVID-19. As originally analysed: From reference gene primer amplification, estimates of nucleated cell counts were derived. The data were produced by immunoSEQ multiplex PCR, yet TCRdb's version contains in-frame clones alone and is incomplete. That table supplies the V and J calls and clone size; D and trimming were determined from the DNA. The table lists some 20,000 clones, approximately 90% of them singletons, with approximately 8.1% in the top ten. V trimming: 5 bases; J trimming: 11 bases; junction bases outside the gene matches: 17. Germline CDR1 is SEHNR and CDR2 is FQNEAQ (reference sequence). The CDR3 runs 15 residues.

The chain links TRBV7-9 to TRBJ1-1; 7 bases fit TRBD1. Sequencing input: peripheral blood. This TCR was recovered from a woman aged 55-69 years with active COVID-19. The CDR3 here is CASSLPLGQGVEAFF. The CDR3 DNA reads as TGTGCCAGCAGCCTCCCCTTAGGGCAGGGGGTTGAGGCTTTCTTT.